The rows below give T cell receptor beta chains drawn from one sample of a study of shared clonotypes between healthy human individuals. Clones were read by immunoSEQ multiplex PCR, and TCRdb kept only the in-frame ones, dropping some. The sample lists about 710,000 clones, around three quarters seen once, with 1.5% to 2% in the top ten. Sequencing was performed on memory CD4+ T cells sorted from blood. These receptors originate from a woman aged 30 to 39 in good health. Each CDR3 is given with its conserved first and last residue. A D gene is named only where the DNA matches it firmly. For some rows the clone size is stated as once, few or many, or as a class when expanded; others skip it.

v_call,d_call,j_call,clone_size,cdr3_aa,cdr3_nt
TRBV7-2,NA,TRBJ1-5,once,CASSLQKGANQPQHF,TGTGCCAGCAGCTTACAGAAGGGTGCCAATCAGCCCCAGCATTTT
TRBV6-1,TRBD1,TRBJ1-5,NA,CASSDYRGRAQPQHF,TGTGCCAGCAGTGACTACAGGGGTAGGGCTCAGCCCCAGCATTTT
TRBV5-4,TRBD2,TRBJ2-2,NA,CASSIGLAGAAGELFF,TGTGCCAGCAGCATTGGTCTAGCGGGAGCCGCCGGGGAGCTGTTTTTT
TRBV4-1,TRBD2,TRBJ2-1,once,CASSQRTSGRTSSYNEQFF,TGCGCCAGCAGCCAGCGGACTAGCGGGAGGACCAGCTCCTACAATGAGCAGTTCTTC
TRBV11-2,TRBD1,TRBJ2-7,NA,CASSFRDRSYEQYF,TGTGCCAGCAGCTTCCGGGACAGATCATACGAGCAGTACTTC
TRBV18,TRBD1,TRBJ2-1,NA,CASSPGQGANEQFF,TGTGCCAGCTCACCTGGCCAGGGGGCTAATGAGCAGTTCTTC
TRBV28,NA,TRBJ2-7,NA,CACLGSDEQYF,TGTGCCTGTTTGGGTTCCGACGAGCAGTACTTC
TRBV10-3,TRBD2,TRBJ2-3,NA,CAISESGVGRVQDTQYF,TGTGCCATCAGTGAGTCGGGGGTCGGGAGGGTGCAGGATACGCAGTATTTT
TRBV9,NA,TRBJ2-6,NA,CASMGGANVLTF,TGTGCCAGCATGGGAGGGGCCAACGTCCTGACTTTC
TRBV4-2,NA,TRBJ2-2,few,CASSQGTGEVDGELFF,TGTGCCAGCAGCCAAGGAACGGGAGAAGTGGACGGGGAGCTGTTTTTT
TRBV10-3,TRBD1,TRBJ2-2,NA,CAISDFRTGGTGELFF,TGTGCCATCAGTGACTTCCGGACAGGGGGGACCGGGGAGCTGTTTTTT
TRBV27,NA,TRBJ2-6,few,CASSFSGANVLTF,TGTGCCAGCAGTTTCTCTGGGGCCAACGTCCTGACTTTC
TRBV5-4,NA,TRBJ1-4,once,CASSLDSVREKLFF,TGTGCCAGCAGCTTGGACAGCGTACGTGAAAAACTGTTTTTT
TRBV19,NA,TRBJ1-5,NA,CASSVQLGQPQHF,TGTGCCAGTAGTGTACAACTGGGCCAGCCCCAGCATTTT
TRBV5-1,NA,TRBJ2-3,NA,CASSSGGFGTDTQYF,TGCGCCAGCAGCTCGGGGGGCTTTGGCACAGATACGCAGTATTTT
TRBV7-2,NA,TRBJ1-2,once,CASSPRGNYGYTF,TGTGCCAGCAGCCCCCGGGGGAACTATGGCTACACCTTC
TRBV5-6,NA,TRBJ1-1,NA,CASSFNTEAFF,TGTGCCAGCAGCTTCAACACTGAAGCTTTCTTT
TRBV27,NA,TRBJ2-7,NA,CASSSLGARNNHEQYF,TGTGCCAGCAGTTCCCTGGGGGCCCGGAACAATCACGAGCAGTACTTC
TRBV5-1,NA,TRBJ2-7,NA,CASSPGSRGDEQYF,TGCGCCAGCAGCCCGGGTAGCCGAGGCGACGAGCAGTACTTC
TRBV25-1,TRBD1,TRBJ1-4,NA,CASSETSTGGLAEKLFF,TGTGCCAGCAGCGAAACCTCAACAGGGGGTTTAGCTGAAAAACTGTTTTTT